This is a list of T cell receptor beta chains from one sample in a study of CD8+CD57+ T cells in acquired aplastic anemia. From the reads, TCRdb called clonotypes with MiXCR, one entry per CDR3 protein. The sample has 100,000 to 150,000 distinct CDR3 sequences, about 43% seen once; the top ten hold 2.6%. Sequenced material: sorted CD4+, CD8+, or CD8+CD57+ T cells (not recorded which) from PBMCs. These receptors all stem from a human donor with aplastic anemia. The CDR3 runs from the conserved cysteine through the conserved F or W. Fields, in order: clone size, V gene, D gene, J gene, CDR3 protein, CDR3 DNA. The D gene is left open where the match is weak. Size values are once, few and many counts, or a class for expanded clones, and some rows have none.

size: NA
V: TRBV20-1
D: NA
J: TRBJ1-2
CDR3: CSARDVQGNYGYTF
DNA: TGCAGTGCTAGAGATGTTCAGGGAAACTATGGCTACACCTTC

size: NA
V: TRBV2
D: NA
J: TRBJ1-5
CDR3: CASSTGGTQHF
DNA: TGTGCCAGCAGTACGGGGGGGACCCAGCATTTT

size: NA
V: TRBV28
D: TRBD1
J: TRBJ1-5
CDR3: CASSSIRQGSNQPQHF
DNA: TGTGCCAGCAGCTCCATACGACAGGGAAGCAATCAGCCCCAGCATTTT

size: many
V: TRBV11-2
D: NA
J: TRBJ1-2
CDR3: CASSPPGSGRSGYTF
DNA: TGTGCCAGCAGCCCACCGGGGAGCGGGAGGTCAGGCTACACCTTC

size: many
V: TRBV7-9
D: NA
J: TRBJ1-1
CDR3: CASSPGRVNTEAFF
DNA: TGTGCCAGCAGCCCTGGGAGGGTAAACACTGAAGCTTTCTTT

size: many
V: TRBV20-1
D: TRBD1
J: TRBJ2-5
CDR3: CSARGQGAETQYF
DNA: TGCAGTGCTAGGGGACAGGGGGCAGAGACCCAGTACTTC

size: few
V: TRBV10-1
D: TRBD1
J: TRBJ2-1
CDR3: CASSWTGNNEQFF
DNA: TGCGCCAGCAGTTGGACAGGGAACAATGAGCAGTTCTTC

size: NA
V: TRBV29-1
D: TRBD1
J: TRBJ1-1
CDR3: CSLGGSSTEAFF
DNA: TGCAGCTTAGGGGGCTCGAGCACTGAAGCTTTCTTT

size: NA
V: TRBV4-1
D: NA
J: TRBJ2-2
CDR3: CASSQVDIGFSTGELSF
DNA: TGCGCCAGCAGCCAGGTCGATATAGGGTTTAGCACCGGGGAGCTGTCTTTT

size: NA
V: TRBV3-1
D: TRBD1
J: TRBJ2-2
CDR3: CASSFWTGGPGELFF
DNA: TGTGCCAGCAGCTTTTGGACAGGGGGTCCCGGGGAGCTGTTTTTT

size: NA
V: TRBV10-3
D: NA
J: TRBJ1-2
CDR3: CATLGQIYGCTF
DNA: NA

size: NA
V: TRBV27
D: NA
J: TRBJ1-5
CDR3: CASSPTLTGRSNQPQHF
DNA: TGTGCCAGCAGCCCAACCCTCACAGGGCGCAGCAATCAGCCCCAGCATTTT

size: NA
V: TRBV30
D: TRBD1
J: TRBJ1-1
CDR3: CAWTKPDRVPAEAFF
DNA: TGTGCCTGGACCAAACCAGACAGGGTTCCGGCTGAAGCTTTCTTT

size: NA
V: TRBV7-2
D: NA
J: TRBJ2-3
CDR3: CASGIGDTQYF
DNA: TGTGCCAGCGGCATCGGAGATACGCAGTATTTT

size: NA
V: TRBV20-1
D: TRBD1
J: TRBJ1-2
CDR3: CSARDRTGSGYTF
DNA: TGCAGTGCTAGAGATCGGACAGGGTCCGGCTACACCTTC

size: many
V: TRBV7-2
D: TRBD1
J: TRBJ1-4
CDR3: CASSPGTGNEKLFF
DNA: TGTGCCAGCAGCCCCGGGACAGGGAATGAAAAACTGTTTTTT

size: NA
V: TRBV3-1
D: NA
J: TRBJ1-3
CDR3: CASSQEIRYSGNTIYF
DNA: TGTGCCAGCAGCCAAGAGATAAGATACTCTGGAAACACCATATATTTT

size: many
V: TRBV7-2
D: TRBD2
J: TRBJ2-5
CDR3: CASSVYPAGTTFQETQYF
DNA: TGTGCCAGCAGCGTGTACCCAGCCGGGACTACTTTCCAAGAGACCCAGTACTTC

size: medium-sized
V: TRBV29-1
D: TRBD1
J: TRBJ2-7
CDR3: CSVGQVTYEQYF
DNA: TGCAGCGTGGGACAGGTGACCTACGAGCAGTACTTC

size: many
V: TRBV14
D: TRBD1
J: TRBJ1-2
CDR3: CASSQELGQGYGYTF
DNA: TGTGCCAGCAGCCAAGAACTGGGACAGGGTTATGGCTACACCTTC

size: NA
V: TRBV7-9
D: TRBD1
J: TRBJ2-7
CDR3: CASSRDTGQPTKYF
DNA: TGCGCCAGCAGCCGGGACACGGGACAGCCGACCAAGTACTTC

size: many
V: TRBV12-3/TRBV12-4
D: TRBD1
J: TRBJ1-2
CDR3: CASSRSQGALGNIYGYTF
DNA: TGTGCCAGCAGTCGATCTCAGGGGGCCCTGGGGAATATCTATGGCTACACCTTC

size: NA
V: TRBV11-1
D: TRBD2
J: TRBJ2-7
CDR3: CASSPHQGGSGGVYEQYF
DNA: TGTGCCAGCAGCCCCCATCAAGGTGGGAGCGGGGGTGTCTACGAGCAGTACTTC

size: many
V: TRBV4-1
D: TRBD2
J: TRBJ2-5
CDR3: CASSPSGGAGETQYF
DNA: TGCGCCAGCAGTCCTAGCGGGGGGGCCGGGGAGACCCAGTACTTC

size: once
V: TRBV7-8
D: NA
J: TRBJ1-1
CDR3: CASSPDSNTEAFF
DNA: TGTGCCAGCAGCCCGGACAGTAACACTGAAGCTTTCTTT

size: many
V: TRBV30
D: NA
J: TRBJ1-5
CDR3: CAWSGGDQPQHF
DNA: TGTGCCTGGAGTGGTGGAGATCAGCCCCAGCATTTT

size: NA
V: TRBV10-1
D: NA
J: TRBJ1-1
CDR3: CASSEAGGYEAFF
DNA: TGCGCCAGCAGTGAGGCCGGTGGCTACGAAGCTTTCTTT